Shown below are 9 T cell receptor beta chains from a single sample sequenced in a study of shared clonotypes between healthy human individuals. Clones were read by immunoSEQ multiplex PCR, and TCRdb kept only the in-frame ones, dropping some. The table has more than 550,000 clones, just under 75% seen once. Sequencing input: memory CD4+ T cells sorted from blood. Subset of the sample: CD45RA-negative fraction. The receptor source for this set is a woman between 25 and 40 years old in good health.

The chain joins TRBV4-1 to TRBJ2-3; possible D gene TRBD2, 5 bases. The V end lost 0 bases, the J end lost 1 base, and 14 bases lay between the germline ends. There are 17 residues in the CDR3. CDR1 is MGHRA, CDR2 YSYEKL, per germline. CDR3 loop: CASSQESRNSGTDTQYF. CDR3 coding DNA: TGCGCCAGCAGCCAAGAGAGTCGGAATAGCGGCACAGATACGCAGTATTTT.

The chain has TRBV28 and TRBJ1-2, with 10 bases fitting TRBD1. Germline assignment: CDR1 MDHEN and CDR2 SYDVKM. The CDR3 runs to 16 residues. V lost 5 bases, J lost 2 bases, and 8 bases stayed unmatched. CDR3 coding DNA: TGTGCCAGCAGTGGTCTCGGGACAGGGGTCAACTATGGCTACACCTTC. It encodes CASSGLGTGVNYGYTF.

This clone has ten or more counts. Written as DNA, the CDR3 is TGTGCCAGCAGCCCCCGAGGGACTAGCGGGAGCACCGGGGAGCTGTTTTTT. Amino acids: CASSPRGTSGSTGELFF. This chain links TRBV7-6 with TRBJ2-2, with 14 bases matching TRBD2. Germline V CDR1 and CDR2: SGHVS, FNYEAQ. This CDR3 region has 17 residues. Trimming removed 5 bases from V and 4 bases from J; junction bases left unmatched: 6.

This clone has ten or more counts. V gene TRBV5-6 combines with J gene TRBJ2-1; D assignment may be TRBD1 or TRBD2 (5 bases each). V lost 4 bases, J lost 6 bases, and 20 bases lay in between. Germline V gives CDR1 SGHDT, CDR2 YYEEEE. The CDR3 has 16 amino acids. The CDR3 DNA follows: TGTGCCAGCAGCGGGGCTACTAGGGACGGAGGCAATGAGCAGTTCTTC. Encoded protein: CASSGATRDGGNEQFF.

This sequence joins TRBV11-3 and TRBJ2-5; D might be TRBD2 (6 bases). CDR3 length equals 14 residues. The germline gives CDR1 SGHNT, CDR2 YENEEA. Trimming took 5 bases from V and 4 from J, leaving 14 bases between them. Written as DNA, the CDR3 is TGTGCCAGCAGCCGCACGGGGGACTCAGAGACCCAGTACTTC. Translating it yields CASSRTGDSETQYF.

This CDR3 is CASSLRRTGDGYTF. CDR3 sequence (DNA): TGTGCCAGCAGCTTGCGTAGGACAGGGGATGGCTACACCTTC. The J gene is TRBJ1-2, the V gene TRBV5-4; 9 positions match TRBD1. Germline-derived CDR1 and CDR2 are SGHNT and YYREEE (reference sequence). CDR3 length: 14 residues. V dropped 1 base and J dropped 6; count of bases not matched to a gene: 4.

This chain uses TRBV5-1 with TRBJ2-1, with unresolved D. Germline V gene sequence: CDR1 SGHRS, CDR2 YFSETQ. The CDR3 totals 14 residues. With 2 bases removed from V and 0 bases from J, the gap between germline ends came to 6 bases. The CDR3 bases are TGCGCCAGCAGCTTTAGTTTCTCCTACAATGAGCAGTTCTTC. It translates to CASSFSFSYNEQFF.

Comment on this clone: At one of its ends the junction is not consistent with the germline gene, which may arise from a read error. In DNA, the CDR3 is TGCGTCAGCACCCAGGGGCCGAGCTCCTACGAGCAGTACTTC. It translates to CVSTQGPSSYEQYF. The chain uses TRBV5-1 and TRBJ2-7; TRBD1 is a possible D gene (6 bases). CDR1 SGHRS and CDR2 YFSETQ come from the germline V gene. This CDR3 has 14 amino acids.

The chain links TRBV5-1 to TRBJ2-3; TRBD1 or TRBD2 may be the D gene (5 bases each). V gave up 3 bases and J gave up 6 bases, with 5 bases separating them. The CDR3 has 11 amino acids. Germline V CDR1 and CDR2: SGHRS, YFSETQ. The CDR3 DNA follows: TGCGCCAGCAGCTGGGGGGATACGCAGTATTTT. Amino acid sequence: CASSWGDTQYF.